A single sample is the source of the 9 T cell receptor beta chains below, sequenced in a study of blood T cells in healthy people across ages. Together with a sample-barcoded 5' primer, a J-beta primer mix was included in a second PCR lasting roughly 6 to 12 cycles. Via MiXCR, TCRdb re-called the 5' RACE reads, giving one row per CDR3 protein. The table has under 2,000,000 distinct CDR3 sequences, about 50% seen once; the top ten hold around 2.1%. The specimen was blood. The source is a woman in her forties in good health.

V usage is TRBV7-9 and J usage is TRBJ2-6, with D perhaps TRBD1 or TRBD2 (6 bases each). Germline values: CDR1 SEHNR, CDR2 FQNEAQ (reference sequence). The CDR3 totals 17 residues. Trimming removed 8 bases from V and 0 bases from J, with 17 bases in between. This chain's CDR3 is CASLGGDLSSGANVLTF. DNA of the CDR3: TGTGCCAGCCTCGGGGGCGACCTCTCCTCTGGGGCCAACGTCCTGACTTTC.

This chain connects TRBV7-2 to TRBJ2-2, with D perhaps assigned TRBD1 or TRBD2 (5 bases each). Deletions cut 8 bases from V and 0 bases from J, with 10 bases between. The CDR3 is 14 residues long. CDR1 SGHTA and CDR2 FQGNSA come from the germline V gene. In DNA form, the CDR3 reads TGTGCCAGCGGGACGGGGTCGAACACCGGGGAGCTGTTTTTT. This translates into CASGTGSNTGELFF.

This clonotype showed up just a few times. This chain connects TRBV28 to TRBJ1-5; 8 positions agree with TRBD1. The CDR3 totals 13 residues. Germline V gene sequence: CDR1 MDHEN, CDR2 SYDVKM. Trimming cost V 8 bases and J 5 bases; bases outside gene matches: 5. This CDR3 reads CASSDRGDQPQHF. The DNA of the CDR3 is TGTGCCAGCTCCGACAGGGGAGATCAGCCCCAGCATTTT.

The chain employs TRBV5-5 and TRBJ2-4; 9 nucleotides agree with TRBD1. The CDR3 spans 16 residues. V lost 0 bases to trimming and J lost 13 bases; unmatched junction nucleotides: 14. From germline, CDR1 is SGHKS and CDR2 YYEKEE (reference sequence). DNA of the CDR3: TGTGCCAGCAGCTTGGGACCGGGACAGGGTTTGAGGGAGCAGTACTTC. Encoded protein: CASSLGPGQGLREQYF.

The V and J genes are TRBV2 and TRBJ2-5; D gene unclear. The CDR3 consists of 11 residues. Trimming removed 0 bases at V and 12 bases at J, with 8 bases between. Germline CDR1 reads SNHLY; CDR2 reads FYNNEI. The CDR3 spells CASSEARLKYF. CDR3 sequence (DNA): TGTGCCAGCAGTGAAGCGCGGCTCAAGTACTTC.

The chain is built from TRBV29-1 and TRBJ2-1; 7 bases fit TRBD2. The CDR3 extends over 15 amino acids. The ends lost 1 base at V and 5 bases at J; junction bases unmatched: 8. The germline CDR1 and CDR2 sequences are SQVTM and ANQGSEA. The CDR3 protein is CSVEGASGPHNEQFF. In DNA, the CDR3 is TGCAGCGTTGAAGGCGCTAGCGGACCCCACAATGAGCAGTTCTTC.

The chain carries TRBV3-1 and TRBJ2-7; TRBD1 matches 8 bases. V dropped 5 bases and J dropped 1; count of bases not matched to a gene: 7. CDR1 LGHDT and CDR2 YNNKEL come from the germline V gene (reference sequence). There are 15 residues in the CDR3. CDR3 amino acids: CASSLTGVSSYEQYF. CDR3 in DNA: TGTGCCAGCAGCTTGACAGGGGTCAGTTCCTACGAGCAGTACTTC.

The chain links TRBV5-1 to TRBJ1-6; D may be TRBD1 (6 bases). Germline V gene data show CDR1 as SGHRS and CDR2 as YFSETQ. The CDR3 is 15 residues long. Deletions cut 1 base from V and 10 bases from J, with 15 bases between. CDR3 residues: CASSLLAGEQSPLHF. The DNA of the CDR3 is TGCGCCAGCAGCTTGTTGGCAGGGGAGCAATCACCCCTCCACTTT.

This clonotype was detected ten times or more. The CDR3 is CASSYSSNYGYTF. In nucleotides, the CDR3 is TGTGCCAGCAGTTACTCCAGTAACTATGGCTACACCTTC. The rearrangement uses TRBV6-5 and TRBJ1-2; unclear D gene. Per germline, CDR1 MNHEY and CDR2 SVGAGI. The V and J ends lost 0 bases and 1 base respectively, with 3 bases between them. CDR3 length: 13 amino acids.